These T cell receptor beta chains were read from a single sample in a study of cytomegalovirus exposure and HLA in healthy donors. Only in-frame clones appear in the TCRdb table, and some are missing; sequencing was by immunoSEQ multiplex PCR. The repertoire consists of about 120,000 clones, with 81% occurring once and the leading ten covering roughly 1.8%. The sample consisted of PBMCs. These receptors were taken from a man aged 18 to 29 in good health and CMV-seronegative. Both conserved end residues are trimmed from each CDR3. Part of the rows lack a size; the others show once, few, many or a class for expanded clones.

cdr3_aa: ASAARRGLTYEQY
v_call: TRBV7-8
clone_size: NA
j_call: TRBJ2-7

cdr3_aa: ASSPGTSKQETQY
v_call: TRBV2
clone_size: NA
j_call: TRBJ2-5

cdr3_aa: ASTTRTGGSEAF
v_call: TRBV19
clone_size: NA
j_call: TRBJ1-1

cdr3_aa: ASHRGLGTEAF
v_call: TRBV27
clone_size: NA
j_call: TRBJ1-1

cdr3_aa: ASTGGASDYGYT
v_call: TRBV5-1
clone_size: NA
j_call: TRBJ1-2

cdr3_aa: ASSRTGGSPYEQY
v_call: TRBV19
clone_size: NA
j_call: TRBJ2-7

cdr3_aa: ASSQRSLNTEAF
v_call: TRBV9
clone_size: once
j_call: TRBJ1-1

cdr3_aa: ASSQELAGGADTQY
v_call: TRBV4-2
clone_size: few
j_call: TRBJ2-3

cdr3_aa: ASSYSAPEPQH
v_call: TRBV6-5
clone_size: NA
j_call: TRBJ1-5

cdr3_aa: ASSPTAGGNTEAF
v_call: TRBV2
clone_size: NA
j_call: TRBJ1-1

cdr3_aa: ASSLGSGGNYGYT
v_call: TRBV5-4
clone_size: NA
j_call: TRBJ1-2

cdr3_aa: ASSGATLGSPLH
v_call: TRBV2
clone_size: NA
j_call: TRBJ1-6

cdr3_aa: ASSLGAGASTDTQY
v_call: TRBV7-3
clone_size: NA
j_call: TRBJ2-3

cdr3_aa: SVELRGSYTGELF
v_call: TRBV29-1
clone_size: NA
j_call: TRBJ2-2

cdr3_aa: ASSPGQGNEKLF
v_call: TRBV5-1
clone_size: NA
j_call: TRBJ1-4

cdr3_aa: ASSFYPGSQPQH
v_call: TRBV7-9
clone_size: NA
j_call: TRBJ1-5

cdr3_aa: ATSQLAGGRETQY
v_call: TRBV15
clone_size: NA
j_call: TRBJ2-5

cdr3_aa: ASSVGQGYYGYT
v_call: TRBV9
clone_size: NA
j_call: TRBJ1-2

cdr3_aa: ASSVGGPKDTQY
v_call: TRBV7-2
clone_size: NA
j_call: TRBJ2-3

cdr3_aa: ASSKGQGAPTEAF
v_call: TRBV19
clone_size: NA
j_call: TRBJ1-1

cdr3_aa: ASSSPGQYLADTQY
v_call: TRBV5-4
clone_size: once
j_call: TRBJ2-3